This entry lists 20 T cell receptor beta chains sequenced from one sample in a study of tumor and adjacent non-tumor tissue in lung cancer (dated by TCRdb to between 2018 and 2020). Library method: multiplex PCR. Reads for this sample came from an Illumina HiSeq 2500. TCRbeta libraries were built by three rounds of nested PCR using primers (Table S4), following protocols modified from ARM-PCR. TCRdb ran its own pipeline on the public reads, namely fastp trimming at Q25 and MiXCR clone calling, and kept in-frame beta chains. For every CDR3 protein sequence, its rows merge into one entry that carries the most common genes and DNA. This sample has over 110,000 distinct CDR3 sequences in its table, and roughly 70% of those were observed once. The top ten hold roughly 20% of the sample. RNA was extracted from bulk unsorted tissue and checked for quality with a NanoDrop ND-1000 and an Agilent 2100. The sample comprised lung tumor tissue. Receptor source: a man aged 55 to 70 with small cell lung cancer.

Note on this clonotype: Germline and junction disagree at one end, which may indicate a read error. This sequence joins TRBV11-3 and TRBJ2-1, with D tentatively TRBD1 (5 bases). The CDR3 is made up of 16 amino acids. Germline V gene sequence: CDR1 SGHNT, CDR2 YENEEA. The CDR3 reads CASRLRWGQSVNEQFF. For the CDR3, the DNA is TGTGCCAGCAGGCTCCGGTGGGGCCAGTCGGTGAATGAACAGTTCTTC. The full variable domain, with the rest looked up from reference TRBV11-3 and TRBJ2-1, is EAGVVQSPRYKIIEKKQPVAFWCNPISGHNTLYWYLQNLGQGPELLIRYENEEAVDDSQLPKDRFSAERLKGVDSTLKIQPAELGDSAVYLCASRLRWGQSVNEQFFGPGTRLTVL.

This clonotype has just a few counts. Possible read error: a much larger clone is one base away. The chain joins TRBV4-1 to TRBJ2-5; a weak D match, TRBD2 (5 bases). Germline lookup yields CDR1 MGHRA and CDR2 YSYEKL. V was pared by 7 bases and J by 5 bases, with 17 bases between. The CDR3 extends over 14 amino acids. CDR3 nucleotide sequence: TGCGCCAGCACCTCGGGCTCGGGAACCGAGACCCAGTACTTC. Translating gives CASTSGSGTETQYF.

This clonotype has more than one count but fewer than ten. CDR3 nucleotides: TGCAGTGCTAGAGACCCGGGGACAGGGGCGCTGTTTTTT. It specifies CSARDPGTGALFF. The chain uses TRBV20-1 and TRBJ1-4; the match to TRBD1 covers 10 bases. Per the germline V gene, CDR1 is DFQATT and CDR2 is SNEGSKA (reference sequence). The CDR3 is made up of 13 amino acids. The ends lost 0 bases at V and 14 bases at J; junction bases unmatched: 6.

In its sample, this clonotype is medium-sized (0.01 to 0.1%). The chain has TRBV30 and TRBJ2-1; D uncertain. V gave up 3 bases and J gave up 6 bases, with 9 bases separating them. The CDR3 loop spans 12 amino acids. Germline V gives CDR1 GTSNPN, CDR2 SVGIG (reference sequence). DNA for the CDR3: TGTGCCTGGAGCGAGGTCCCCAATGAGCAGTTCTTC. Residues: CAWSEVPNEQFF.

This clonotype turned up a few times. A read error may be the cause here, since a much bigger clone is one base away. The chain has TRBV11-2 and TRBJ2-2, with TRBD1 as a possible D gene (6 bases). The CDR3 loop spans 15 amino acids. Per germline, CDR1 SGHAT and CDR2 FQNNGV. CDR3 sequence (DNA): TGTGCCGGCAGCCCCCGACAGGCGAACACCGGGGAGCTGTTTTTT. Amino acids: CAGSPRQANTGELFF.

This clonotype was found a few times. The junction differs from germline at one of its ends, possibly a read error. This chain joins TRBV6-1 and TRBJ2-5; tentatively, D is TRBD1 (5 bases). This CDR3 has 12 amino acids. Germline lookup yields CDR1 MNHNS and CDR2 SASEGT. CDR3 loop: CASSDQGETLYF. DNA for the CDR3: TGTGCCAGCAGTGACCAGGGTGAGACCCTGTACTTC.

To note about this clonotype: At one end the junction does not follow the germline gene, possibly because of a read error. V and J are TRBV11-2 and TRBJ2-1; unclear D gene. The CDR3 runs 13 residues. CDR1 is SGHAT, CDR2 FQNNGV, per germline. The DNA for the CDR3 is TGTGCCAGTAGCTTCGTCCTCAACAATGAGCACTTCTTC. Translation: CASSFVLNNEHFF.

Notes on this clonotype: One junction end disagrees with the germline gene, perhaps due to a read error. The chain is built from TRBV5-4 and TRBJ1-2; D gene ambiguous. This CDR3 has 15 amino acids. The germline V gene encodes CDR1 SGHNT and CDR2 YYREEE (reference sequence). CDR3 sequence (DNA): TGTGCCAGCAGTTTCCGTAATTCACAAAACTATGGCTACACTTTC. This encodes CASSFRNSQNYGYTF.

This clonotype was counted a single time. Being one base from a much bigger clone, this may be a read error. The CDR3 loop is CRVQQGGLAGGNTGELFF. As DNA, the CDR3 is TGCAGGGTCCAACAGGGAGGACTAGCGGGAGGAAACACCGGGGAGCTGTTTTTT. V gene TRBV29-1 combines with J gene TRBJ2-2; 14 bases align to TRBD2. This CDR3 region has 18 residues. Germline CDR1 SQVTM, CDR2 ANQGSEA.

Worth noting for this clonotype: The junction departs from the called germline gene at one end, perhaps through a read error. This rearrangement joins TRBV20-1 to TRBJ1-4, with D maybe TRBD1 (5 bases). From germline, CDR1 is DFQATT and CDR2 SNEGSKA (reference sequence). This CDR3 region has 14 residues. Written as DNA, the CDR3 is TGCAGTGCTAGAGATACACGTGGGGGGGAAAAACTGTCTTTT. This codes for CSARDTRGGEKLSF.

This clonotype was observed once. This chain links TRBV28 with TRBJ2-2, with D maybe TRBD2 (5 bases). The V and J ends lost 7 bases and 9 bases respectively, with 15 bases between them. The CDR3 is 13 amino acids. Germline assignment: CDR1 MDHEN and CDR2 SYDVKM. The CDR3 region has the DNA TGTGCCAGCATCCGAGGGAATACCTGGGAGCTGTTTTTT. Protein product: CASIRGNTWELFF.

Note on this clonotype: Without the conserved terminal phenylalanine or tryptophan, this CDR3 likely stems from a read error. V gene TRBV20-1 combines with J gene TRBJ1-3, with TRBD1 identical over 7 bases. V trimming: 5 bases; J trimming: 9 bases; junction bases outside the gene matches: 16. CDR3 length: 15 residues. Germline CDR1 is DFQATT and CDR2 is SNEGSKA (reference sequence). CDR3 sequence reads: CSAGTGDRGLGTIYS. In DNA form, the CDR3 reads TGCAGTGCTGGAACCGGGGATAGGGGGCTCGGCACCATATATTCT.

This clonotype has only a few counts. This chain joins TRBV6-1 and TRBJ2-7; tentative D call: TRBD2 (5 bases). This CDR3 is built from 11 residues. The ends were cut back, 8 bases at V and 4 bases at J, with 9 bases in the middle. Germline V gene lookup returns CDR1 MNHNS and CDR2 SASEGT. Here the CDR3 reads CASGSQYEQYF. In DNA form, the CDR3 reads TGTGCCAGCGGGAGCCAATACGAGCAGTACTTC.

Turning to this clonotype: This could be a read error, since a much larger clone is one nucleotide away. The V call is TRBV20-1, the J call TRBJ2-1, with TRBD2 matching over 10 bases. This CDR3 contains 14 residues. CDR1 and CDR2 from the germline V gene are DFQATT and SNEGSKA (reference sequence). DNA of the CDR3: TGCACTGCGATTACTAGCGGGACTTACAATGAGCAGTTCTTC. Translated, it gives CTAITSGTYNEQFF.

As regards this clonotype: Germline and junction disagree at one end, which may indicate a read error. J is TRBJ2-7 and V is TRBV20-1, with 7 bases that match TRBD2. In germline, CDR1 is DFQATT, CDR2 SNEGSKA (reference sequence). This CDR3 is built from 14 residues. CDR3 in DNA: TGTAATGCTAGGCTGGCTAGCGGAACCTACGAGCAGTACTTC. Translating it yields CNARLASGTYEQYF.

This clonotype occurred many times. The chain links TRBV29-1 to TRBJ2-1; 16 bases match TRBD2. Unmatched junction bases numbered 10, after V lost 1 base and J lost 4 bases. CDR3 size: 19 residues. Germline assignment: CDR1 SQVTM and CDR2 ANQGSEA. For the CDR3, the DNA is TGCAGCGTTGAAGCCCCGGGACTAGCGGGAGGGCCAGGTTACAATGAGCAGTTCTTC. Translated, it gives CSVEAPGLAGGPGYNEQFF.

Comment on this clonotype: Germline is not matched at one junction end, which may reflect a read error. The chain employs TRBV5-1 and TRBJ2-1; D is possibly TRBD2 (5 bases). This CDR3 spans 15 amino acids. The germline gives CDR1 SGHRS, CDR2 YFSETQ. CDR3 sequence: CANSQTGITYNEQFF. The CDR3 DNA reads TGCGCCAACAGCCAGACGGGAATCACCTACAATGAGCAGTTCTTC. The whole variable domain, remainder taken from reference TRBV5-1 and TRBJ2-1, is KAGVTQTPRYLIKTRGQQVTLSCSPISGHRSVSWYQQTPGQGLQFLFEYFSETQRNKGNFPGRFSGRQFSNSRSEMNVSTLELGDSALYLCANSQTGITYNEQFFGPGTRLTVL.

The chain couples TRBV7-9 to TRBJ2-7; D may be TRBD1 (6 bases). Per the germline V gene, CDR1 is SEHNR and CDR2 is FQNEAQ (reference sequence). V was cut by 8 bases and J by 2 bases, with 16 bases left in between. CDR3 length equals 14 residues. The CDR3 sequence: CASGEQGPPYEQYF. In DNA form, the CDR3 reads TGTGCCAGCGGAGAACAGGGCCCTCCCTACGAGCAGTACTTC.

The chain recombines TRBV4-1 with TRBJ2-6, with no clear D. The CDR3 covers 15 residues. Between the trimmed V and J ends, which lost 3 bases and 0 bases, there was a span of 6 bases. The germline CDR1 and CDR2 sequences are MGHRA and YSYEKL. The CDR3 region has the DNA TGCGCCAGCAGCCATTGGAACTCTGGGGCCAACGTCCTGACTTTC. Translated, it gives CASSHWNSGANVLTF.

With respect to this clonotype: The junction differs from germline at one of its ends, possibly a read error. This chain uses TRBV20-1 with TRBJ1-2, with TRBD1 as a possible D gene (5 bases). The germline CDR1 and CDR2 sequences are DFQATT and SNEGSKA (reference sequence). The CDR3 has 17 residues. In nucleotides, the CDR3 is TGCAGGGCTAGAGGGCAGGGTGGAGGTGGATCGAACTATGGCCACACCTTC. Its protein product is CRARGQGGGGSNYGHTF.